This passage covers 20 T cell receptor beta chains from one sample sequenced in a study of T cells in tumors after PD-1 blockade. Produced via immunoSEQ multiplex PCR; TCRdb's table is partial and in-frame only. This table holds roughly 59,000 clones, around 77% found once. Source: PBMCs, taken before anti-PD-1 treatment. These receptor sequences come from a human donor with basal cell carcinoma.

The rearrangement uses TRBV19 and TRBJ1-1; D is possibly TRBD1 (6 bases). This CDR3 is 15 amino acids long. CDR1 LNHDA and CDR2 SQIVND come from the germline V gene (reference sequence). V gave up 2 bases and J gave up 1 base, with 11 bases separating them. CDR3 in DNA: TGTGCCAGTAGTATAAATAGGGGGGGGAACACTGAAGCTTTCTTT. Encoded protein: CASSINRGGNTEAFF.

The rearrangement links TRBV7-9 to TRBJ2-3, with 8 bases that match TRBD1. There are 16 residues in the CDR3. Germline V CDR1 and CDR2: SEHNR, FQNEAQ (reference sequence). The V gene end was trimmed by 4 bases and the J gene end by 1 base; junction bases not matched to a gene: 7. The CDR3 DNA is TGTGCCAGCAGCTCCCTCAGGGGGCCCCGCACAGATACGCAGTATTTT. This translates into CASSSLRGPRTDTQYF.

The table lists this clone with a few counts. The rearrangement joins TRBV30 to TRBJ1-3; weak D call: TRBD1 (6 bases). The CDR3 is made up of 14 amino acids. V lost 4 bases and J 0 bases, leaving 10 bases between the germline ends. The germline V gene encodes CDR1 GTSNPN and CDR2 SVGIG (reference sequence). The CDR3 sequence: CAWNQGSSGNTIYF. The CDR3 DNA is TGTGCCTGGAACCAGGGGAGCTCTGGAAACACCATATATTTT.

The rearrangement joins TRBV3-1 (or the pseudogene TRBV3-2) to TRBJ1-4; TRBD1 matches at 9 bases. This CDR3 is built from 14 residues. The J segment lost 7 bases and the V segment lost 4 bases, leaving 4 bases of the junction unmatched. CDR1 and CDR2 from the germline V gene are LGHDT and YNNKEL (reference sequence). CDR3 residues: CASSLGTGIEKLFF. DNA of the CDR3: TGTGCCAGCAGCCTCGGGACAGGGATTGAAAAACTGTTTTTT.

V and J are TRBV30 and TRBJ1-6; unclear D gene. Germline V gene sequence: CDR1 GTSNPN, CDR2 SVGIG (reference sequence). V lost 3 bases, J lost 13 bases, and 19 bases lay in between. The CDR3 extends over 14 amino acids. CDR3 sequence reads: CAWRDPGQPFPLHF. CDR3 DNA: TGTGCCTGGAGAGACCCCGGGCAGCCTTTCCCCCTCCACTTT.

CDR3 amino acids: CASSDAVHQPQHF. The CDR3 DNA sequence: TGTGCCAGCAGCGATGCGGTCCATCAGCCCCAGCATTTT. This chain links TRBV3-1 (or the pseudogene TRBV3-2) with TRBJ1-5; D remains unclear. This CDR3 is built from 13 residues. The V gene's germline CDR1 is LGHDT and CDR2 YNNKEL (reference sequence). Trimming removed 5 bases from V and 5 bases from J, with 10 bases in between.

The chain recombines TRBV12-5 with TRBJ1-4; possibly TRBD1 for D (6 bases). Trimming took off 5 bases at V and 1 base at J, with 8 bases between the two ends. Looked up from germline, CDR1 is LGHNT and CDR2 is FRNRAP. The CDR3 spans 14 residues. CDR3 DNA: TGTGCTAGTGGTCAGGACAGAACTAATGAAAAACTGTTTTTT. It specifies CASGQDRTNEKLFF.

The rearrangement links TRBV6-6 to TRBJ2-7; no definite D call. The CDR3 extends over 12 amino acids. Germline V lookup: CDR1 MNHNY, CDR2 SVGAGI (reference sequence). Trimming left V 6 bases short and J 0 bases short, with 6 bases between. The CDR3 here is CASRADSYEQYF. The CDR3 bases are TGTGCCAGCAGGGCCGACTCCTACGAGCAGTACTTC.

The chain recombines TRBV5-1 with TRBJ2-7, with 9 bases that match TRBD2. CDR1 is SGHRS, CDR2 YFSETQ, per germline. This CDR3 comprises 16 residues. Trimming at V came to 0 bases and at J to 6 bases, leaving 10 bases not matched to a gene. The chain's CDR3 is CASSLGPTSGGLEQYF. The CDR3 DNA reads as TGCGCCAGCAGCTTGGGGCCGACGAGCGGGGGGCTCGAGCAGTACTTC. Combining the CDR3 with reference TRBV5-1 and TRBJ2-7 gives the whole variable domain KAGVTQTPRYLIKTRGQQVTLSCSPISGHRSVSWYQQTPGQGLQFLFEYFSETQRNKGNFPGRFSGRQFSNSRSEMNVSTLELGDSALYLCASSLGPTSGGLEQYFGPGTRLTVT.

The chain employs TRBV6-4 and TRBJ1-4, with D maybe TRBD1 (5 bases). CDR1 is MRHNA, CDR2 SNTAGT, per germline. This CDR3 has 13 residues. With 6 bases removed from V and 7 bases from J, the gap between germline ends came to 12 bases. CDR3 in DNA: TGTGCCAGCAGGCCGGCAGGGAGTGAAAAACTGTTTTTT. Encoded protein: CASRPAGSEKLFF.

This chain links TRBV9 with TRBJ2-5; TRBD2 might be the D (5 bases). The CDR3 runs to 16 residues. V dropped 0 bases and J dropped 3 bases, with 15 bases sitting between them. Germline assignment: CDR1 SGDLS and CDR2 YYNGEE. The CDR3 here is CASSVDVGSPKETQYF. In DNA form, the CDR3 reads TGTGCCAGCAGCGTAGACGTGGGGAGTCCAAAAGAGACCCAGTACTTC.

V is TRBV3-1 (or the pseudogene TRBV3-2) and J is TRBJ1-2; perhaps TRBD1 as D (6 bases). CDR1 LGHDT and CDR2 YNNKEL come from the germline V gene (reference sequence). V dropped 4 bases and J dropped 3 bases, with 21 bases sitting between them. The CDR3 length is 17 residues. The CDR3 DNA is TGTGCCAGCAGCCCCCGATTGACACAGGGTGGGGACTATGGCTACACCTTC. Translated, it gives CASSPRLTQGGDYGYTF.

The J gene is TRBJ2-6, the V gene TRBV2, with D unresolved. Per germline, CDR1 SNHLY and CDR2 FYNNEI. The length of the CDR3 is 15 residues. V was cut by 3 bases and J by 0 bases, with 6 bases left in between. The CDR3 DNA sequence: TGTGCCAGCAGTGACGGCTTCTCTGGGGCCAACGTCCTGACTTTC. Translated, it gives CASSDGFSGANVLTF.

The chain joins TRBV6-5 to TRBJ1-3, with D perhaps TRBD1 (5 bases). CDR1 MNHEY and CDR2 SVGAGI come from the germline V gene. The germline V and J ends were trimmed by 2 bases and 4 bases, with 12 bases remaining between them. This CDR3 is 15 amino acids long. The CDR3 DNA reads as TGTGCCAGCAGTTACAATGGGGCGCGAGGAAACACCATATATTTT. It encodes CASSYNGARGNTIYF.

The V and J genes are TRBV5-1 and TRBJ1-2, with D perhaps matching TRBD1 (5 bases). CDR3 length equals 13 residues. V lost 2 bases, J lost 6 bases, and 11 bases lay in between. Germline values: CDR1 SGHRS, CDR2 YFSETQ. CDR3 in amino acids: CASSLGDSHGYTF. CDR3 sequence (DNA): TGCGCCAGCAGCTTAGGGGATTCTCATGGCTACACCTTC.

The genes are TRBV27 and TRBJ2-6; 7 positions match TRBD1. The length of the CDR3 is 18 residues. Losses at the gene ends were 5 bases for V and 2 bases for J; bases not matched to a gene: 12. Germline CDR1 and CDR2: MNHEY and SMNVEV (reference sequence). The CDR3 reads CASSPTGTAITGANVLTF. The DNA of the CDR3 is TGTGCCAGCAGTCCCACCGGGACAGCTATCACTGGGGCCAACGTCCTGACTTTC.

This chain joins TRBV5-6 and TRBJ2-5; TRBD2 might be the D (6 bases). This CDR3 has 15 amino acids. V lost 0 bases to trimming and J lost 5 bases, with 14 bases between them. Germline V gene lookup returns CDR1 SGHDT and CDR2 YYEEEE. The CDR3 bases are TGTGCCAGCAGCTTGGTAGGGACTTCGGAGGAGACCCAGTACTTC. Translating it yields CASSLVGTSEETQYF.

This clone was seen a handful of times. The chain is built from TRBV27 and TRBJ2-1; maybe TRBD2 (7 bases). Trimming left V 5 bases short and J 6 bases short, with 17 bases between. From germline, CDR1 is MNHEY and CDR2 SMNVEV (reference sequence). The CDR3 spans 15 residues. CDR3 bases: TGTGCCAGCAGTGGCGGGGGCTTCCGGGGCAATGAGCAGTTCTTC. As protein: CASSGGGFRGNEQFF.

The gene calls are TRBV6-2 or TRBV6-3 and TRBJ2-7; no clear D. Trimming shortened V by 2 bases and J by 3 bases, and 5 bases separated the two germline ends. CDR3 length: 12 residues. Germline V gene data show CDR1 as MNHEY and CDR2 as SVGEGT. The CDR3 sequence: CASSYHLYEQYF. CDR3 nucleotides: TGTGCCAGCAGTTACCATCTCTACGAGCAGTACTTC.

The gene calls are TRBV6-1 and TRBJ1-6; 8 bases agree with TRBD1. Losses at the gene ends were 1 base for V and 8 bases for J; bases not matched to a gene: 7. CDR3 length equals 16 residues. Germline CDR1 and CDR2: MNHNS and SASEGT. The CDR3 nucleotides are TGTGCCAGCAGTGAAGACTCCGGGACAGGTTATTCACCCCTCCACTTT. Translation: CASSEDSGTGYSPLHF.